This T cell receptor (beta chain) came from a study of T cells after yellow fever vaccination. TCRdb reprocessed the 5' RACE reads with MiXCR, giving one entry per CDR3 protein. The table lists some 500,000 distinct CDR3 sequences, approximately 12% of them singletons. CDR1 and CDR2 (germline): SGHRS, YFSETQ. Trimming took 4 bases from V and 4 from J, leaving 13 bases between them. The length of the CDR3 is 14 residues. The J gene is TRBJ2-3, the V gene TRBV5-1; D is ambiguous. This receptor was taken from a man younger than 45 who received the YFV17D yellow fever vaccine. Sequencing used PBMCs, obtained on the day of the yellow fever booster vaccination. The CDR3 loop is CASSIDQPSDTQYF. The DNA for the CDR3 is TGCGCCAGCAGCATAGATCAACCCTCAGATACGCAGTATTTT. Together with reference TRBV5-1 and TRBJ2-3, the CDR3 gives the full variable domain: KAGVTQTPRYLIKTRGQQVTLSCSPISGHRSVSWYQQTPGQGLQFLFEYFSETQRNKGNFPGRFSGRQFSNSRSEMNVSTLELGDSALYLCASSIDQPSDTQYFGPGTRLTVL.